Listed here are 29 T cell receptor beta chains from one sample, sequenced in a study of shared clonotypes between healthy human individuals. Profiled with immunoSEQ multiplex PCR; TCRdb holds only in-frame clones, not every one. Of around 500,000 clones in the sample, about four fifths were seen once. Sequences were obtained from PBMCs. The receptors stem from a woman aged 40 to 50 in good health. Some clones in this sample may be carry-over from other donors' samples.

CDR3 protein: CASKVTGQGGEAFF. Written as DNA, the CDR3 is TGTGCCAGCAAAGTCACGGGACAGGGGGGTGAAGCTTTCTTT. The J gene is TRBJ1-1, the V gene TRBV7-3; TRBD1 aligns across 11 bases. Germline trimming cut 7 bases from V and 7 bases from J; bases unmatched to any gene: 8. Germline V CDR1 and CDR2: SGHTA, FQGTGA. This CDR3 has 14 residues.

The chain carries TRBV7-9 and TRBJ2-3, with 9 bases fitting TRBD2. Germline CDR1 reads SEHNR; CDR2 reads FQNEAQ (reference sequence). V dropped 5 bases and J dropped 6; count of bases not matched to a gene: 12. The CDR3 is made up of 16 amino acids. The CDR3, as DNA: TGTGCCAGCAGCCATCCTGTGCGGGAGGGCCGGGATACGCAGTATTTT. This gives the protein CASSHPVREGRDTQYF.

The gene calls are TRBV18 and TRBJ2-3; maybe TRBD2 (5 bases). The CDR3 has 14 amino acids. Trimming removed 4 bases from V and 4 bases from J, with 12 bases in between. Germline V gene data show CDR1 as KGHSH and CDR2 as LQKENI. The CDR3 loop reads CASSRTSSADTQYF. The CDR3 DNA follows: TGTGCCAGCTCACGCACTAGTAGCGCAGATACGCAGTATTTT.

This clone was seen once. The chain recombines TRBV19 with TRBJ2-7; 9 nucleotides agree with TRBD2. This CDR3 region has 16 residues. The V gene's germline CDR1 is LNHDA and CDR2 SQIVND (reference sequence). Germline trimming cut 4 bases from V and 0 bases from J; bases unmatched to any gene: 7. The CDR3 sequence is CASSTRGGASSYEQYF. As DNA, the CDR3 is TGTGCCAGTAGTACCCGCGGGGGGGCCAGCTCCTACGAGCAGTACTTC.

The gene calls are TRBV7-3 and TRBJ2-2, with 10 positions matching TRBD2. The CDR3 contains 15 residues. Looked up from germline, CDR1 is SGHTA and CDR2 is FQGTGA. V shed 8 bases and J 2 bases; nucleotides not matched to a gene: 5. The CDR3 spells CASARTSGNTGELFF. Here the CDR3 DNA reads TGTGCCAGCGCTCGGACTAGCGGAAACACCGGGGAGCTGTTTTTT.

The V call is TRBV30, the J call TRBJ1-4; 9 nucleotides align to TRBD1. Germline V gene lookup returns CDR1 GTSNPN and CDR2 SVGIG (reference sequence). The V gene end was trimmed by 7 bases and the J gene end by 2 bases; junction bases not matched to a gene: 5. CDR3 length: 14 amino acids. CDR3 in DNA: TGTGCCTCACAGGGGGCTGAGACTAATGAAAAACTGTTTTTT. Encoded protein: CASQGAETNEKLFF.

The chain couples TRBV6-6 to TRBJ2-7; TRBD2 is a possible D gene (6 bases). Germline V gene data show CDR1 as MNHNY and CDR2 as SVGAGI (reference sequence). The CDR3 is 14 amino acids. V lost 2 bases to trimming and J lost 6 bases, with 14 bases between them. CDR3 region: CASSYRDSSGEQYF. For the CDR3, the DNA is TGTGCCAGCAGTTACCGGGACTCTTCGGGCGAGCAGTACTTC.

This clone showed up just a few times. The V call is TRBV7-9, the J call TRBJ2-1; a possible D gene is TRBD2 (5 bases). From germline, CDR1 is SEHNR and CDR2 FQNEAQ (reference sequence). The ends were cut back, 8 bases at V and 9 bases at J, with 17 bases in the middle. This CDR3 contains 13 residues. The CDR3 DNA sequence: TGTGCCAGCGGGCGAGGAGAGGGCACTGAGCAGTTCTTC. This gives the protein CASGRGEGTEQFF.

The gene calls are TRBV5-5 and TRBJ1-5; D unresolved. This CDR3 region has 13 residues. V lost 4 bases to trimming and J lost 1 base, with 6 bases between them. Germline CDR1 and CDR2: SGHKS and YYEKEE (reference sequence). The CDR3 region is CASSKKSNQPQHF. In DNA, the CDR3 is TGTGCCAGCAGCAAGAAGAGCAATCAGCCCCAGCATTTT.

CDR3 bases: TGTGCCAGCAGTGAGCTCGGTAAAGGGAGGACCATGAACACTGAAGCTTTCTTT. Translation gives CASSELGKGRTMNTEAFF. The chain couples TRBV2 to TRBJ1-1; D call uncertain. The CDR3 totals 18 residues. V lost 3 bases and J 0 bases, leaving 20 bases between the germline ends. The V gene's germline CDR1 is SNHLY and CDR2 FYNNEI.

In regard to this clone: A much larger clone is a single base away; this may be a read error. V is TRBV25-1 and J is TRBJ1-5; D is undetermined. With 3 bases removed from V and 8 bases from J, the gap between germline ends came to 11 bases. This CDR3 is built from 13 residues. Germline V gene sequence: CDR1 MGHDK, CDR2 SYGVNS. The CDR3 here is CASSDRESEPQHF. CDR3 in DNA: TGTGCCAGCAGTGACCGGGAAAGTGAGCCCCAGCATTTT.

The CDR3 region has the DNA TGTGCCAGCTCGCGGGGACAGGGCGTCCGCAATGAGCAGTTCTTC. It translates to CASSRGQGVRNEQFF. The chain recombines TRBV18 with TRBJ2-1; 9 bases map to TRBD1. CDR1 KGHSH and CDR2 LQKENI come from the germline V gene. This CDR3 has 15 amino acids. V lost 6 bases to trimming and J lost 6 bases; unmatched junction nucleotides: 9.

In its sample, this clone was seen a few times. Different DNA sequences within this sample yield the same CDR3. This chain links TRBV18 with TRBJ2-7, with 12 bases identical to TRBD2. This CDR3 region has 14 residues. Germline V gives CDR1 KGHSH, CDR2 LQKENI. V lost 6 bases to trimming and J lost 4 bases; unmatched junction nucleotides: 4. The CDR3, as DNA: TGTGCCAGCTCGTCCGGGACTAGCGGGTACGAGCAGTACTTC. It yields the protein CASSSGTSGYEQYF.

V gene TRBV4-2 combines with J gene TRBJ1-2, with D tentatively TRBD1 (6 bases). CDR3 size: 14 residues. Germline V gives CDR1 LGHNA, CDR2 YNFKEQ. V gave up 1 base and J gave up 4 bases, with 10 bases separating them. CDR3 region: CASSQGTVSYGYTF. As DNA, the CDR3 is TGTGCCAGCAGCCAAGGGACAGTTAGCTATGGCTACACCTTC.

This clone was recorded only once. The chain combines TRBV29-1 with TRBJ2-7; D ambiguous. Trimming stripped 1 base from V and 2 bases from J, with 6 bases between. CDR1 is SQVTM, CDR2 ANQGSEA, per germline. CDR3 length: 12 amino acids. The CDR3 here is CSVEGAAYEQYF. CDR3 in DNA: TGCAGCGTTGAAGGGGCAGCCTACGAGCAGTACTTC.

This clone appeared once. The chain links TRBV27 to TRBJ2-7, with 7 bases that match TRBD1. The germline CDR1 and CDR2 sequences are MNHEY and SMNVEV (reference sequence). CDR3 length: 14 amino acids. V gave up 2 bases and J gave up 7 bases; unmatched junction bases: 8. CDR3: CASSLGDRDLEQYF. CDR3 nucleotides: TGTGCCAGCAGTTTAGGGGACAGAGACTTAGAGCAGTACTTC.

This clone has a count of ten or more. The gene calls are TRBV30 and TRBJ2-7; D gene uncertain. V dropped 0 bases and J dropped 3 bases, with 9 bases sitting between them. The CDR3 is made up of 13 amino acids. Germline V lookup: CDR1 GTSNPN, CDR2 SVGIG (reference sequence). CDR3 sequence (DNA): TGTGCCTGGAGTGTAGGCCTTGGCTACGAGCAGTACTTC. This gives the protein CAWSVGLGYEQYF.

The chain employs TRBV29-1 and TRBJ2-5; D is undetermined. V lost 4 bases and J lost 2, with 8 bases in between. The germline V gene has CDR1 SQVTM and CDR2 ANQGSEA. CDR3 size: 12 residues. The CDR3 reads CSVATAQETQYF. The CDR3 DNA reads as TGCAGCGTTGCCACAGCACAAGAGACCCAGTACTTC. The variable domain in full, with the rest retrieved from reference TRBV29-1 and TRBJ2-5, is SAVISQKPSRDICQRGTSLTIQCQVDSQVTMMFWYRQQPGQSLTLIATANQGSEATYESGFVIDKFPISRPNLTFSTLTVSNMSPEDSSIYLCSVATAQETQYFGPGTRLLVL.

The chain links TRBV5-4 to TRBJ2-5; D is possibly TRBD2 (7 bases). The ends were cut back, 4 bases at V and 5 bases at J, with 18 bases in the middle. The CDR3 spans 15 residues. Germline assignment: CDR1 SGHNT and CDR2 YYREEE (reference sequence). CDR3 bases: TGTGCCAGCAGCCCCACGGGGGGCAGCGTGGAGACCCAGTACTTC. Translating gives CASSPTGGSVETQYF.

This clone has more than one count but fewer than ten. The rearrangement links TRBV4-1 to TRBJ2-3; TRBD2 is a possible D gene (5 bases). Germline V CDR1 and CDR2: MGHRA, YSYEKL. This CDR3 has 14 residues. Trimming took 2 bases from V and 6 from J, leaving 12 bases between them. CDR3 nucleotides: TGCGCCAGCAGCCAAAAACGGGGAGCGGATACGCAGTATTTT. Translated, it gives CASSQKRGADTQYF.

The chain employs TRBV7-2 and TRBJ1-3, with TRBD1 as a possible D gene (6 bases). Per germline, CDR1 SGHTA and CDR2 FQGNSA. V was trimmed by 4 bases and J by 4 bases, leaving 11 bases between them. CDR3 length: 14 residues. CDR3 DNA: TGTGCCAGCAGCTGGCGGGACACAGGAAACACCATATATTTT. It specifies CASSWRDTGNTIYF.

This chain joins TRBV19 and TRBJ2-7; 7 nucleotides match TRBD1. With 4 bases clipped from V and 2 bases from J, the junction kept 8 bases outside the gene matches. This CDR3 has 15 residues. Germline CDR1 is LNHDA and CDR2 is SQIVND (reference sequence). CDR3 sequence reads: CASSTQGEYPYEQYF. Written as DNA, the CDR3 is TGTGCCAGTAGTACCCAGGGGGAGTATCCCTACGAGCAGTACTTC.

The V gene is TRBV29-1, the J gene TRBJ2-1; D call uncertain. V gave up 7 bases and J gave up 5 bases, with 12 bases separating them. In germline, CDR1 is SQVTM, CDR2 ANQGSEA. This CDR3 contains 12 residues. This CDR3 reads CSGKARDNEQFF. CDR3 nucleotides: TGCAGCGGGAAGGCCCGAGACAATGAGCAGTTCTTC.

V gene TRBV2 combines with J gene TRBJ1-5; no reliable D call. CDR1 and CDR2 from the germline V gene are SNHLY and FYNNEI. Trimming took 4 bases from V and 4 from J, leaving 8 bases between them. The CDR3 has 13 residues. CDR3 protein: CASSVAENQPQHF. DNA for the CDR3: TGTGCCAGCAGTGTAGCGGAGAATCAGCCCCAGCATTTT.

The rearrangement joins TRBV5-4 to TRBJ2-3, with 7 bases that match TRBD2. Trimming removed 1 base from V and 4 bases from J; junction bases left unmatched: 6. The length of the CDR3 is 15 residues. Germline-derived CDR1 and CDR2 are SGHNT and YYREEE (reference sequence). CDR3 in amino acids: CASSLWRESADTQYF. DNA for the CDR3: TGTGCCAGCAGCTTGTGGCGGGAGTCTGCAGATACGCAGTATTTT.

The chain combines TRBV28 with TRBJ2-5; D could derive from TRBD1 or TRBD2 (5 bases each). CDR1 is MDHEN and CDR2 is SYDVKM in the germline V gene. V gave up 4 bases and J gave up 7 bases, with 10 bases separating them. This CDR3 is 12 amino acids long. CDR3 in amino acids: CASSWDPGTQYF. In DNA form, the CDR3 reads TGTGCCAGCAGTTGGGACCCTGGGACCCAGTACTTC.

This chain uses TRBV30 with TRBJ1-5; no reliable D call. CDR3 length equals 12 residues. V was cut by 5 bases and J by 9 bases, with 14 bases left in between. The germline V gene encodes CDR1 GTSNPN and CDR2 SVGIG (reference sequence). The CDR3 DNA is TGTGCCTGGTCCAGTTACGTGGGGCCCCAGCATTTT. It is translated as CAWSSYVGPQHF.

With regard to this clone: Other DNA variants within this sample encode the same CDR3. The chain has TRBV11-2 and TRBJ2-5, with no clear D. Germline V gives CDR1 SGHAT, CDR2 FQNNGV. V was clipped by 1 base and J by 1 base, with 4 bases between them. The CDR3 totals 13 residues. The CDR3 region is CASSLGVQETQYF. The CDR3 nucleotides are TGTGCCAGCAGCTTAGGGGTCCAAGAGACCCAGTACTTC.

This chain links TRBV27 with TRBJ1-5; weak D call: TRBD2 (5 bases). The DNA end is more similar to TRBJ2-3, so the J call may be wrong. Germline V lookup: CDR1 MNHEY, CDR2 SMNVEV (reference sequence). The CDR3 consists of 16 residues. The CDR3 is CASSQGRRSNNQPQYF. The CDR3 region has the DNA TGTGCCAGCAGCCAAGGGAGACGATCTAACAATCAGCCCCAGTATTTT.